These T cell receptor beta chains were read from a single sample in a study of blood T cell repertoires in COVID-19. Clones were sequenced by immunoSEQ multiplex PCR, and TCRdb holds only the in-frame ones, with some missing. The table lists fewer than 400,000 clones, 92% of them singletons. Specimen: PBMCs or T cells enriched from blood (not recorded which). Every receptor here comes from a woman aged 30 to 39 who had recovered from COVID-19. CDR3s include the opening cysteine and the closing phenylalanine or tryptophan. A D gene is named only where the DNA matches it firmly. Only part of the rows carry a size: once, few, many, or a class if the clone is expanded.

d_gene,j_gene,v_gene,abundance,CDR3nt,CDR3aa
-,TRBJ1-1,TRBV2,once,TGTGCCAGCACAGGGGAAATCGCTGAAGCTTTCTTT,CASTGEIAEAFF
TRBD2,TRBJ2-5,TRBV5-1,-,TGCGCCAGCAGCCCGAGTGCTAGCGGGACGGGAGAGACCCAGTACTTC,CASSPSASGTGETQYF
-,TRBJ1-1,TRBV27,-,TGTGCCAGCAGTCCCGGGGTTGGGGTGAACACTGAAGCTTTCTTT,CASSPGVGVNTEAFF
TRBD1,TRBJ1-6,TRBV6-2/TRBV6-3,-,TGTGCCAGCAGTTCTGGACAGGGAATGAGCTCCTATAATTCACCCCTCCACTTT,CASSSGQGMSSYNSPLHF
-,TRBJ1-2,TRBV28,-,TGTGCCAGCAGTTTGACAGTGCACTATGGCTACACCTTC,CASSLTVHYGYTF
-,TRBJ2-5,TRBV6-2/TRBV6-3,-,TGTGCCAGCAGTAACTATAAGGGGGAGACCCAGTACTTC,CASSNYKGETQYF
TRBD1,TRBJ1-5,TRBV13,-,TGTGCCAGCAGCTTACGGATGGCTGACAGGGGGGATGGCAATCAGCCCCAGCATTTT,CASSLRMADRGDGNQPQHF
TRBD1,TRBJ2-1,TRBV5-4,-,TGTGCCAGCAGCACCGGGACAGGGTCATACAATGAGCAGTTCTTC,CASSTGTGSYNEQFF
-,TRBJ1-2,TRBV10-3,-,TGTGCCATCAGCAGGGAGGGGTATGGCTACACCTTC,CAISREGYGYTF
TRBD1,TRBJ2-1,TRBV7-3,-,TGTGCCAGCAGCAGCACCAGGGGGCGGAGAATCGATGAGCAGTTCTTC,CASSSTRGRRIDEQFF
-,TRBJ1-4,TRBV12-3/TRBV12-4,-,TGTGCCAGCACCAACTATCCTAATGAAAAACTGTTTTTT,CASTNYPNEKLFF
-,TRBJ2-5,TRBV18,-,TGTGCCAGCTCACCACCGGTTGGCGAGACCCAGTACTTC,CASSPPVGETQYF
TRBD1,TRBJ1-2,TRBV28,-,TGTGCCAGCAGTTTATCCCTTTTATCAGGGGGGGGCTACACCTTC,CASSLSLLSGGGYTF
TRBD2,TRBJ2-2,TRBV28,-,TGTGCCAGCCGCCTCTTACTAGCGGGGGAGCCCGGGGAGCTGTTTTTT,CASRLLLAGEPGELFF
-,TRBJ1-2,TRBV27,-,TGTGCCAGCAGTTTATCGAGCGGCTATGGCTACACCTTC,CASSLSSGYGYTF
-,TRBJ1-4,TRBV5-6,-,TGTGCCAGCAGCTTGTACGACAGGCTCTATGAAAAACTGTTTTTT,CASSLYDRLYEKLFF
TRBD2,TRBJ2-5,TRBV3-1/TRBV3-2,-,TGTGCCAGCCACCCTTGGGGGACTAGCGGGGGGGAGACCCAGTACTTC,CASHPWGTSGGETQYF
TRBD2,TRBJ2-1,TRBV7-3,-,TGTGCCAGCAGCCTCACTAGCGGTGGATACAATGAGCAGTTCTTC,CASSLTSGGYNEQFF
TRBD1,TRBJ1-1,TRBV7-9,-,TGTGCCAGCAGCTCGGGACAGTCGAACGTAGGGTTACAGAACACTGAAGCTTTCTTT,CASSSGQSNVGLQNTEAFF
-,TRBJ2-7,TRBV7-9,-,TGTGCCAGCAGCCCGAGAGTTGATGATTACGAGCAGTACTTC,CASSPRVDDYEQYF
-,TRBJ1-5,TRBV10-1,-,TGCGCCAGCGTGAGGGTAGCGGACAATCAGCCCCAGCATTTT,CASVRVADNQPQHF
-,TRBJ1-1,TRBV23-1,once,TGCGCCAGTCAATATACTAACGCTGAAGCTTTCTTT,CASQYTNAEAFF
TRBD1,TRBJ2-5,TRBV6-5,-,TGTGCCAGCAGTTCCTACAGGGGGCGCGAGGAGACCCAGTACTTC,CASSSYRGREETQYF
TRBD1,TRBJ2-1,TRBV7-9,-,TGTGCCAGCACCTTAAACTCAGGGGGTCACAATGAGCAGTTCTTC,CASTLNSGGHNEQFF
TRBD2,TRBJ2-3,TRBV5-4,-,TGTGCCAGCAGCCCGGGGGGGTTTGATACGCAGTATTTT,CASSPGGFDTQYF
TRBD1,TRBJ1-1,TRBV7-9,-,TGTGCCAGCAGCCAAGCGACAGGGGTGAACACTGAAGCTTTCTTT,CASSQATGVNTEAFF
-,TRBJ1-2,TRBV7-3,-,TGTGCCAGCAGCTTAATGACAGGACGAGGCTACACCTTC,CASSLMTGRGYTF
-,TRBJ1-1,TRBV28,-,TGTGCCAGCAGTTTAAGGGGAGGTCTGAACACTGAAGCTTTCTTT,CASSLRGGLNTEAFF
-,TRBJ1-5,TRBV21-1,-,TGTGCCAGCAGCAAAGGGGAGCGGACGGCGGCAAATCAGCCCCAGCATTTT,CASSKGERTAANQPQHF
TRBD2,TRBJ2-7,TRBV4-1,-,TGCGCCAGCAGCCCTGATAGCGGGAGGGAAGAGCAGTACTTC,CASSPDSGREEQYF
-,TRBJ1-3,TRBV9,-,TGTGCCAGCAGCGTAGATGCGGGGACTGGAAACACCATATATTTT,CASSVDAGTGNTIYF
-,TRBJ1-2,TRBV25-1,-,TGTGCCAGCAACGGGGGATCAGGGACCTATGGCTACACCTTC,CASNGGSGTYGYTF
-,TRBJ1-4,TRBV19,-,TGTGCCAGTAGTATTCAGCACAGCAATGAAAAACTGTTTTTT,CASSIQHSNEKLFF
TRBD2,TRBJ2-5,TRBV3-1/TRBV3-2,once,TGTGCCAGCAGCCAAGATCTCATAGCGGGAGCAGAGACCCAGTACTTC,CASSQDLIAGAETQYF
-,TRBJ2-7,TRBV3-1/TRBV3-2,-,TGTGCCAGCAGCCAAGCCGGGGATCCCTACGAGCAGTACTTC,CASSQAGDPYEQYF
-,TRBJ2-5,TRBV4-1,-,TGCGCCAGCAGCCATCAGGGGACCGAAGAGACCCAGTACTTC,CASSHQGTEETQYF
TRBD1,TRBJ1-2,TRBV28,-,TGTGCCAGCAGACCAGGGGGGAGTTATGGCTACACCTTC,CASRPGGSYGYTF
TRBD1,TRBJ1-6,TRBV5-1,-,TGCGCCAGCAGCTTGGGACAGGGAGATTCACCCCTCCACTTT,CASSLGQGDSPLHF
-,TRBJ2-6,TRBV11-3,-,TGTGCCAGCACCCTGGGACAATCCTGGGCCAACGTCCTGACTTTC,CASTLGQSWANVLTF
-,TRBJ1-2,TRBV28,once,TGTGCCAGCAGTTTTTCGTGGCAGCGTGACTATGGCTACACCTTC,CASSFSWQRDYGYTF
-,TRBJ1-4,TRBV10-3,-,TGTGCCATCGCTGAGCAGGGTGGTGAAAAACTGTTTTTT,CAIAEQGGEKLFF
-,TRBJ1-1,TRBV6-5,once,TGTGCCAGCAGAAACGGACAGAACACTGAAGCTTTCTTT,CASRNGQNTEAFF
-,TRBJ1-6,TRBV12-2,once,TGTGCAAGTCGCTTAGGGAGGAACGTCTATAATTCACCCCTCCACTTT,CASRLGRNVYNSPLHF
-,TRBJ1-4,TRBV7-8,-,TGTGCCAGCAGCCTAGGACAGTTCGGTGAAAAACTGTTTTTT,CASSLGQFGEKLFF
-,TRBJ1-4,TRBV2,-,TGTGCCAGCAGTGAGGACAGAGGATCTGAAAAACTGTTTTTT,CASSEDRGSEKLFF
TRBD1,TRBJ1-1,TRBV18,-,TGTGCCAGCTCTCGACAGGGAAGCACTGAAGCTTTCTTT,CASSRQGSTEAFF
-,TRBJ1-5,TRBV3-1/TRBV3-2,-,TGTGCCAGCAGCCAAACTCTGGGGGGATATCAGCCCCAGCATTTT,CASSQTLGGYQPQHF
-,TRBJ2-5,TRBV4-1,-,TGCGCCAGCAGCCCAACGGGACAACAAGAGACCCAGTACTTC,CASSPTGQQETQYF
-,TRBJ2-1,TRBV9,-,TGTGCCAGCAGCGTAGAAGTAAGGGGCGATGAGCAGTTCTTC,CASSVEVRGDEQFF
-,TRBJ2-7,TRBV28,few,TGTGCCAGCGAGTCTTCTAATATCTACGAGCAGTACTTC,CASESSNIYEQYF
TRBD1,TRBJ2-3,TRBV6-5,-,TGTGCCAGCAAACTAGGGACAGGGGGAATAGATACGCAGTATTTT,CASKLGTGGIDTQYF
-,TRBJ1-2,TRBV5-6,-,TGTGCCAGCAGCTTGAACAGCCTGTCCTATGGCTACACCTTC,CASSLNSLSYGYTF
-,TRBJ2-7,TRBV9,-,TGTGCCAGCAGCGCAGGGGTGGGTCCAGGGGTAAGAGGGGAGCAGTACTTC,CASSAGVGPGVRGEQYF
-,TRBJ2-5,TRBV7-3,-,TGTGCCAGCAGCCCGAACGGGACTCCCCAAGAGACCCAGTACTTC,CASSPNGTPQETQYF
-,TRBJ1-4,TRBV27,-,TGTGCCAGCAGTGTAGACAGGCGTGAAAAACTGTTTTTT,CASSVDRREKLFF
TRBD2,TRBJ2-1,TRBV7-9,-,TGTGCCAGCAGCTCGACTAGCGGGGAGTACAATGAGCAGTTCTTC,CASSSTSGEYNEQFF
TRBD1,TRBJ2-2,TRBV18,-,TGTGCCAGCTCACCACCGCGACAGGGGGCGAACACCGGGGAGCTGTTTTTT,CASSPPRQGANTGELFF
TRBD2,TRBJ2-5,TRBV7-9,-,TGTGCCAGCAGCCTCGGACTAGCGGGAGCCTCGATTCAAGAGACCCAGTACTTC,CASSLGLAGASIQETQYF
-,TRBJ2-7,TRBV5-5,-,TGTGCCAGCAGCTTGGTCCAGGGCCGCCCCTCCTACGAGCAGTACTTC,CASSLVQGRPSYEQYF
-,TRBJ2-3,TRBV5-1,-,TGCGCCAGCAGCTTGGCACAGGGTAACACAGATACGCAGTATTTT,CASSLAQGNTDTQYF